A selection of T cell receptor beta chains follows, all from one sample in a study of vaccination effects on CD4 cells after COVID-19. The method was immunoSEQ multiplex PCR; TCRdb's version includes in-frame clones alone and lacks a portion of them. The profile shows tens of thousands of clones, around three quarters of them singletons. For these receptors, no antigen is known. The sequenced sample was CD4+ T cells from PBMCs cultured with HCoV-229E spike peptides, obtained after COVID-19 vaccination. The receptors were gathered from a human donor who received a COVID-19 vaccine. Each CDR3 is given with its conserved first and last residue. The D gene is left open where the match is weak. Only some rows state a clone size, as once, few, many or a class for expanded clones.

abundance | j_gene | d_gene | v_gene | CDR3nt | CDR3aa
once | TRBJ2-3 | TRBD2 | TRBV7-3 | TGTGCCAGCAGCAGAGGACTAGGGCCAGATACGCAGTATTTT | CASSRGLGPDTQYF
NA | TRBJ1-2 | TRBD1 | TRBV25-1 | TGTGCCAGCAGGGGGGACAGCGGTAAAGGCTACACCTTC | CASRGDSGKGYTF
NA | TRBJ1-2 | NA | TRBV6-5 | TGTGCCAGCAGACGGACAGTAGGTTATGGCTACACCTTC | CASRRTVGYGYTF
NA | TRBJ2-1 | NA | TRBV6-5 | TGTGCCAGCAGGAATTACAATGAGCAGTTCTTC | CASRNYNEQFF
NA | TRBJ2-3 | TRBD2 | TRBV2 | TGTGCCAGCAGTGTAGCGGGGGGCGTGGATACGCAGTATTTT | CASSVAGGVDTQYF
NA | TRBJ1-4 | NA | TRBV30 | TGTGCCTGGAGTGTACTGAGGTCAGGGGTTGGGTCTAATGAAAAACTGTTTTTT | CAWSVLRSGVGSNEKLFF
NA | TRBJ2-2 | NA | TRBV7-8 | TGTGCCAGCAGCTTAAACGGACCAACGAACACCGGGGAGCTGTTTTTT | CASSLNGPTNTGELFF
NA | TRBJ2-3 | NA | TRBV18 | TGTGCCAGTCACAACGGGGCAGATACGCAGTATTTT | CASHNGADTQYF
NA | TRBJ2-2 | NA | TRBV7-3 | TGTGCCAGCAGCCCGCGAGTCAGGGCCACGAACACCGGGGAGCTGTTTTTT | CASSPRVRATNTGELFF
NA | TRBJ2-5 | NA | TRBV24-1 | TGTGCCACCAGTCCCCCGGACGGGCGGGCGGAGACCCAGTACTTC | CATSPPDGRAETQYF
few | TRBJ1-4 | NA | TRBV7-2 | TGTGCCAGCGGACAGCTAGTCGGGGAAAAACTGTTTTTT | CASGQLVGEKLFF
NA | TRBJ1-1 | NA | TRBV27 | TGTGCCAGCAGTTTTTTCGGGGTGAACACTGAAGCTTTCTTT | CASSFFGVNTEAFF
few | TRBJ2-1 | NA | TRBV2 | TGTGCCAGCAGTCGAAACCAAATATACAATGAGCAGTTCTTC | CASSRNQIYNEQFF
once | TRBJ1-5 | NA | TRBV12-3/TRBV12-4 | TGTGCCAGCAGTCTTAGCGATCAGCCCCAGCATTTT | CASSLSDQPQHF
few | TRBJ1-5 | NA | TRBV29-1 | TGCAGCGTGGTTGTTGGGGCTCAAGATCAGCCCCAGCATTTT | CSVVVGAQDQPQHF
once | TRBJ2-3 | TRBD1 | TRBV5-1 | TGCGCCAGCAGCTTACAGGGGACAGATACGCAGTATTTT | CASSLQGTDTQYF
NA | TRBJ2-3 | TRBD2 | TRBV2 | TGTGCCAGCAGTGAAGCGCTTACAGCGGGGGGGCTAGATACGCAGTATTTT | CASSEALTAGGLDTQYF
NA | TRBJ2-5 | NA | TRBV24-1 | TGTGCCACCAGTGACCCGGGCGGGACGGAGACCCAGTACTTC | CATSDPGGTETQYF
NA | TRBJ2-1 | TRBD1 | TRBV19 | TGTGCCAGTAGTATTAGAGGTGCAGGACAGGAGGACAATGAGCAGTTCTTC | CASSIRGAGQEDNEQFF
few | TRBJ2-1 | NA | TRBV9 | TGTGCCAGCAGCGAATATCTGGGACCGCCCTCCTCCTACAATGAGCAGTTCTTC | CASSEYLGPPSSYNEQFF
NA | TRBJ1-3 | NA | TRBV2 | TGTGCCAGCACGATGACAGACACCATATATTTT | CASTMTDTIYF
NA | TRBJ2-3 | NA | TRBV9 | TGTGCCAGCAGCGAAGGGGATGGAGATACGCAGTATTTT | CASSEGDGDTQYF
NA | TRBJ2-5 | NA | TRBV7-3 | TGTGCCAGCAGCCCCCGGGGGAGAGGGGAGACCCAGTACTTC | CASSPRGRGETQYF
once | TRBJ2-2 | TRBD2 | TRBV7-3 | TGTGCCAGCAGCTCGTACAGCGGGGCGAACACCGGGGAGCTGTTTTTT | CASSSYSGANTGELFF
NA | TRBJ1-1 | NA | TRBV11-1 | TGTGCCAGCAGCTTTATTAGGGGGAACACTGAAGCTTTCTTT | CASSFIRGNTEAFF
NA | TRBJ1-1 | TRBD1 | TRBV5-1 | TGCGCCAGCAGCTCCAGCTCGCTGACAGGGGGCGGGAGTGAAGCTTTCTTT | CASSSSSLTGGGSEAFF
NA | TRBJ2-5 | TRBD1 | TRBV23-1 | TGCGCCAGCAGTCATTGGGACAGGGCAGAGACCCAGTACTTC | CASSHWDRAETQYF
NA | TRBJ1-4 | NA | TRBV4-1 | TGCGCCAGCAGCCAAGATGGCCCCCCGGGTGGAAAACTGTTTTTT | CASSQDGPPGGKLFF
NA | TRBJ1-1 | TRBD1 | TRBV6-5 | TGTGCCAGCAGTTACCCGGGACAGGGGGTCACTGAAGCTTTCTTT | CASSYPGQGVTEAFF
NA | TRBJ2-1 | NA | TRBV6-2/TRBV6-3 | TGTGCCAGCAGTTACTCCACTCTCGGGCGTTACAATGAGCAGTTCTTC | CASSYSTLGRYNEQFF
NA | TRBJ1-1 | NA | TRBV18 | TGTGCCAGCTCAAAGGCTGGGAACACTGAAGCTTTCTTT | CASSKAGNTEAFF
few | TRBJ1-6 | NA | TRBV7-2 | TGTGCCAGCAGCTCCCGGACCTCTTCACCCCTCCACTTT | CASSSRTSSPLHF
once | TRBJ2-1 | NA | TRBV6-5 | TGTGCCAGCAGAGGACACCATGAGCAGTTCTTC | CASRGHHEQFF
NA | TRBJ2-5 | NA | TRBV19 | TGTGCCAGCGCCCCTTACAGGGGAGGGGAGACCCAGTACTTC | CASAPYRGGETQYF
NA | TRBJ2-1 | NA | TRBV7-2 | TGTGCCAGCAGCCGGAGGGGGGGGGCAAGTAATGAGCAGTTCTTC | CASSRRGGASNEQFF
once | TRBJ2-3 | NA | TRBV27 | TGTGCCAGCAGTTTAAGGGCTAGTGGCACAGATACGCAGTATTTT | CASSLRASGTDTQYF
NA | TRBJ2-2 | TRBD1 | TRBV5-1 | TGCGCCAGCAGCTTGGGACCAGGGGGAGCAACCGGGGAGCTGTTTTTT | CASSLGPGGATGELFF
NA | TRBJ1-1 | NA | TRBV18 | TGTGCCAGCTCCCCCGGGAGGGGGTTAGGGGTTGAAGCTTTCTTT | CASSPGRGLGVEAFF
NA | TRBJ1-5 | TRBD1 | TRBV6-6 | TGTGCCAGCAGTTCGGACAGGGAACAGCCCCAGCATTTT | CASSSDREQPQHF
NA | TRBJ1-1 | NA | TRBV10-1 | TGCGCCAGCAGTGAAGTCGCCGACACTGAAGCTTTCTTT | CASSEVADTEAFF
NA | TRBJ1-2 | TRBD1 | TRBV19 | TGTGCCAGTAGTATAATCGGACAGGGCCGCTATGGCTACACCTTC | CASSIIGQGRYGYTF
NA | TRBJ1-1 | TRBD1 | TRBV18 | TGTGCCAGCTCACGATCTGGGGGACAGGGTGACCCAGCTTTCTTT | CASSRSGGQGDPAFF
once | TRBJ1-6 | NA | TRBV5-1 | TGCGCCAGCAGCTTGCAACAGGGAAATTCACCCCTCCACTTT | CASSLQQGNSPLHF
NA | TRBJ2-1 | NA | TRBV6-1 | TGTGCCAGCAGTGAAGCCAGGACGCAGTTCTTC | CASSEARTQFF
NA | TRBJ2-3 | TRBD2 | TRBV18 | TGTGCCAGCTCACCTTCTGGCGGGGGGACAGATACGCAGTATTTT | CASSPSGGGTDTQYF
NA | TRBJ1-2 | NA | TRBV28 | TGTGCCAGCAGTTTACTCAGCTATGGCTACACCTTC | CASSLLSYGYTF
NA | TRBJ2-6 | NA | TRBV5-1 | TGCGCCAGCAGCTCTGACACTAGCCCTGGGGCCAACGTCCTGACTTTC | CASSSDTSPGANVLTF
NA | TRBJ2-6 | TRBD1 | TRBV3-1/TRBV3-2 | TGTGCCAGCAGCCGAGGACAGGGGGCGGATGGGGCCAACGTCCTGACTTTC | CASSRGQGADGANVLTF
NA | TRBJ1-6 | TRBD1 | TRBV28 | TGTGCCAGCAGTTGGGTCCCGGGACAGGGACTGGCCCTCCACTTT | CASSWVPGQGLALHF
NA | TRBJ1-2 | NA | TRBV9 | TGTGCCAGCAGCAAAAGGGACCGCGATTCGGGAGGCTACACCTTC | CASSKRDRDSGGYTF
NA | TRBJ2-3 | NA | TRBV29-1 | TGCAGCGTTGAGGGTTTGAACAGTCGATCCACAGATACGCAGTATTTT | CSVEGLNSRSTDTQYF
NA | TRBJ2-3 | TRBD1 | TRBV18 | TGTGCCAGCTCACCTATTAGTGTGTTGTCGGGACAGGGGGGGGATACGCAGTATTTT | CASSPISVLSGQGGDTQYF
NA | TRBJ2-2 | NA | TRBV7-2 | TGTGCCAGCAGGATTAGTCCCGTTGGGAGCGGCGCCGGGGAGCTGTTTTTT | CASRISPVGSGAGELFF
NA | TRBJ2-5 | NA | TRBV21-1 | TGTGCCAGCAGCAAGTCCCAGTACTTC | CASSKSQYF
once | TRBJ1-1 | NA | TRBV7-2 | TGTGCCAGCAGCTTACTACAGGGAATTGAAGCTTTCTTT | CASSLLQGIEAFF
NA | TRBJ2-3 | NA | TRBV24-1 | TGTGCCACCACACAGGGCGCCACAGATACGCAGTATTTT | CATTQGATDTQYF
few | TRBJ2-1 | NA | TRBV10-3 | TGTGCCATCAGACAAGAAATGTCGGGGAATGAGCAGTTCTTC | CAIRQEMSGNEQFF
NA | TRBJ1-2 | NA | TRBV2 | TGTGCCAGCAGTGACGGATCTAACTATGGCTACACCTTC | CASSDGSNYGYTF
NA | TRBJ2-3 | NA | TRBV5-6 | TGTGCCAGCAGCTTGGATCGCGGAGATACGCAGTATTTT | CASSLDRGDTQYF